This T cell receptor beta chain originates from a study of T cell changes during pregnancy in multiple sclerosis. V lost 2 bases and J lost 0, with 10 bases in between. CDR1 is SNHLY and CDR2 is FYNNEI in the germline V gene. There are 15 residues in the CDR3. Clones were sequenced by immunoSEQ multiplex PCR, and TCRdb holds only the in-frame ones, with some missing. The table records some 80,000 clones, 70% to 90% of them present only once. This receptor was taken from a female donor in good health, enrolled as a control in a pregnancy study. The source material was peripheral blood, sampled in the first trimester of pregnancy. This chain uses TRBV2 with TRBJ2-5; D gene ambiguous. The CDR3 loop reads CASSEQLGYQETQYF. The CDR3 nucleotides read TGTGCCAGCAGTGAACAACTGGGCTACCAAGAGACCCAGTACTTC.